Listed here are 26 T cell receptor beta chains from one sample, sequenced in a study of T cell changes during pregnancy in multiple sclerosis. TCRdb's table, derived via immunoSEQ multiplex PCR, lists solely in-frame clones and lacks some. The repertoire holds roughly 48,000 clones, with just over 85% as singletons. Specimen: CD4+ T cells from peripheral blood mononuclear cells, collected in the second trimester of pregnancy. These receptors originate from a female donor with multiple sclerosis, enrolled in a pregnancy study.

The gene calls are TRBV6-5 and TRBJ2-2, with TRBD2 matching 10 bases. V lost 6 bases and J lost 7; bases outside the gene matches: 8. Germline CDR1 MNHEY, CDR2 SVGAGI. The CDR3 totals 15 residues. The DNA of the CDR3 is TGTGCCAGCAGACCCCTAGCGGGAGAGGGCGGGGAGCTGTTTTTT. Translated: CASRPLAGEGGELFF.

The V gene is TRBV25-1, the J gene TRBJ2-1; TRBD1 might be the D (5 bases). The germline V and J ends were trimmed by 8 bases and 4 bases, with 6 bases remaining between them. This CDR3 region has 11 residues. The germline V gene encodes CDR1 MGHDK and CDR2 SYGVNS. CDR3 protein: CASGAYNEQFF. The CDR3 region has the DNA TGTGCCAGCGGGGCTTACAATGAGCAGTTCTTC.

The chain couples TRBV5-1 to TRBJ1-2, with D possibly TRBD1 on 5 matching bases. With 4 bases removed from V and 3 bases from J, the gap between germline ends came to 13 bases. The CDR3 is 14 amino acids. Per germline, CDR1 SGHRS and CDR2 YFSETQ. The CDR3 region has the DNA TGCGCCAGCAGCCCATCAGGGTTCGACTATGGCTACACCTTC. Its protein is CASSPSGFDYGYTF.

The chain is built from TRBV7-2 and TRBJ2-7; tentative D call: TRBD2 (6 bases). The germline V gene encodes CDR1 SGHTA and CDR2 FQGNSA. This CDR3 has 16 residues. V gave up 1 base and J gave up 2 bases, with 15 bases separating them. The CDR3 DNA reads TGTGCCAGCAGCTTAGGGTCGCTAGCGACCACCTACGAGCAGTACTTC. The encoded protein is CASSLGSLATTYEQYF.

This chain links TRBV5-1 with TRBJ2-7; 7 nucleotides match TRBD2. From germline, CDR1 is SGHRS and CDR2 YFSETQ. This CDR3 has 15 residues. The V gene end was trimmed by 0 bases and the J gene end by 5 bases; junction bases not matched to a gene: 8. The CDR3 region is CASSLAGGSNNEQYF. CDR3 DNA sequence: TGCGCCAGCAGCTTGGCGGGCGGGAGTAATAACGAGCAGTACTTC. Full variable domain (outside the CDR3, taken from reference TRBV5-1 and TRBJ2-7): KAGVTQTPRYLIKTRGQQVTLSCSPISGHRSVSWYQQTPGQGLQFLFEYFSETQRNKGNFPGRFSGRQFSNSRSEMNVSTLELGDSALYLCASSLAGGSNNEQYFGPGTRLTVT.

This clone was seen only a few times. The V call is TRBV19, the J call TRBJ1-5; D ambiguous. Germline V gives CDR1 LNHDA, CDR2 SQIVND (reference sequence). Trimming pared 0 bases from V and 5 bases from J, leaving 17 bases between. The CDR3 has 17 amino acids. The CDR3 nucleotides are TGTGCCAGTAGTATAGATTTCGGCAGGCCGGGGTATCAGCCCCAGCATTTT. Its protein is CASSIDFGRPGYQPQHF.

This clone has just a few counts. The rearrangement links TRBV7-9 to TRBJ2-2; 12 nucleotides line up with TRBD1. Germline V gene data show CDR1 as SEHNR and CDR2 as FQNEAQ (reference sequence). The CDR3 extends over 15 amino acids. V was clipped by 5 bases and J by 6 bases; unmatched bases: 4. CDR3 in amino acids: CASSRGQGASGELFF. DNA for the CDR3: TGTGCCAGCAGCAGGGGACAGGGGGCCTCCGGGGAGCTGTTTTTT.

This chain's CDR3 is CASSEIREYTDTQYF. The CDR3 nucleotides read TGCGCCAGCAGTGAGATCCGGGAGTACACAGATACGCAGTATTTT. The genes are TRBV10-1 and TRBJ2-3; D may be TRBD2 (6 bases). The CDR3 extends over 15 amino acids. Germline V gene lookup returns CDR1 WNHNN and CDR2 SYGVQD (reference sequence). The ends were cut back, 2 bases at V and 2 bases at J, with 11 bases in the middle.

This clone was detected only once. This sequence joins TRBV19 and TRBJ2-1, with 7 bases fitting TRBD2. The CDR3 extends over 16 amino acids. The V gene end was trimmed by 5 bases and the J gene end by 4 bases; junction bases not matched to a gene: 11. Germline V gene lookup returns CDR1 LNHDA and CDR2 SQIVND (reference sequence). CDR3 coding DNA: TGTGCCAGTAGTCGGGTGGCGGGAGTAGGATACAATGAGCAGTTCTTC. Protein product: CASSRVAGVGYNEQFF.

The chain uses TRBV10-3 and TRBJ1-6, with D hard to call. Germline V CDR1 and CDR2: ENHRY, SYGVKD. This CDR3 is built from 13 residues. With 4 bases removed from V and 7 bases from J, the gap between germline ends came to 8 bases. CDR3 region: CAISGETNSPLHF. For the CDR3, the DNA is TGTGCCATCAGTGGGGAGACAAATTCACCCCTCCACTTT.

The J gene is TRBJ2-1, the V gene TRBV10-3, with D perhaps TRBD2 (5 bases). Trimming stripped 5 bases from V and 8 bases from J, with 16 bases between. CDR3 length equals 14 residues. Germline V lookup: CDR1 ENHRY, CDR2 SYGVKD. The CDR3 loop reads CAISWKLEADEQFF. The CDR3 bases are TGTGCCATCAGTTGGAAACTAGAAGCCGATGAGCAGTTCTTC.

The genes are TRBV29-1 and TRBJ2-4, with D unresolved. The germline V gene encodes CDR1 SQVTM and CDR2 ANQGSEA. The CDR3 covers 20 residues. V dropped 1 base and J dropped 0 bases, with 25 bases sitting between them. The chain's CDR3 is CSVEGVGMASDERAKNIQYF. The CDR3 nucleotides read TGCAGCGTTGAAGGGGTGGGCATGGCCTCAGATGAAAGAGCCAAAAACATTCAGTACTTC.

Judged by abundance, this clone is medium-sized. The CDR3, as DNA: TGTGCCAGCAGCCGGGACAGTCATCAGCCCCAGCATTTT. It encodes CASSRDSHQPQHF. J is TRBJ1-5 and V is TRBV7-9; 7 bases line up with TRBD1. The CDR3 spans 13 residues. The V and J ends lost 5 bases and 5 bases, in that order; junction bases with no gene match: 3. CDR1 SEHNR and CDR2 FQNEAQ come from the germline V gene (reference sequence).

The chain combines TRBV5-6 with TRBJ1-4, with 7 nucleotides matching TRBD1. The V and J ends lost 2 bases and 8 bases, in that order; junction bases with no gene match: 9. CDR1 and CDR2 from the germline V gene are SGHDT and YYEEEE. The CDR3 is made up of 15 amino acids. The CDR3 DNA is TGTGCCAGCAGCTTTTCGACAGGGAAGGAGGAAAAACTGTTTTTT. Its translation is CASSFSTGKEEKLFF.

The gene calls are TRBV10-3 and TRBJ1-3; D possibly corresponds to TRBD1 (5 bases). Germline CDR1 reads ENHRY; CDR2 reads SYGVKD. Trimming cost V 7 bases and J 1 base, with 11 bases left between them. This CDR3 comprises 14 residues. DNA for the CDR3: TGTGCCATCAACCCCGACAGTTCTGGAAACACCATATATTTT. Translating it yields CAINPDSSGNTIYF.

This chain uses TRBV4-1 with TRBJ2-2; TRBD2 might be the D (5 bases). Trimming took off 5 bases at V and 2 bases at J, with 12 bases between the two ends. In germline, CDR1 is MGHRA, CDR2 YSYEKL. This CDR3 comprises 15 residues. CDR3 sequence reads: CASSDQAENTGELFF. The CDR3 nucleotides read TGCGCCAGCAGCGATCAAGCGGAAAACACCGGGGAGCTGTTTTTT.

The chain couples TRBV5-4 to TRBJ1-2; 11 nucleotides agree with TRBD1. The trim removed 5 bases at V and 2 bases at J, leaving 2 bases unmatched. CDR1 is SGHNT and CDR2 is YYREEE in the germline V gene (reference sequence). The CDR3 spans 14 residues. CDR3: CASSWDRGNYGYTF. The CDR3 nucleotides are TGTGCCAGCAGTTGGGACAGGGGGAACTATGGCTACACCTTC.

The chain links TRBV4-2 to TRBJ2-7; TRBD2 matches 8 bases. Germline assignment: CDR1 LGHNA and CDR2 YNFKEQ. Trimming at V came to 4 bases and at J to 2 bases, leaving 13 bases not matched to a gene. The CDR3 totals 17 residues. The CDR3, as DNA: TGTGCCAGCAGCCGCGAAACCGGGGGGGGGACCGCCTACGAGCAGTACTTC. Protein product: CASSRETGGGTAYEQYF.

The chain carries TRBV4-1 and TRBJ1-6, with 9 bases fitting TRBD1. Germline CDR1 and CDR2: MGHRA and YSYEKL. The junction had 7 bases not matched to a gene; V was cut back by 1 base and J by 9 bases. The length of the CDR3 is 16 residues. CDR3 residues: CASSQVRGTGRSPLHF. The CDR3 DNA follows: TGCGCCAGCAGCCAAGTCAGAGGGACAGGGCGTTCACCCCTCCACTTT.

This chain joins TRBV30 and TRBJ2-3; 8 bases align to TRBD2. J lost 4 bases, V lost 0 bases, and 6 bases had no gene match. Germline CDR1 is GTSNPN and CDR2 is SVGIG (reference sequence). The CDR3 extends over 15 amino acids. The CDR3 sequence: CAWSVGAGVADTQYF. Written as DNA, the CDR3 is TGTGCCTGGAGTGTAGGAGCGGGAGTTGCAGATACGCAGTATTTT.

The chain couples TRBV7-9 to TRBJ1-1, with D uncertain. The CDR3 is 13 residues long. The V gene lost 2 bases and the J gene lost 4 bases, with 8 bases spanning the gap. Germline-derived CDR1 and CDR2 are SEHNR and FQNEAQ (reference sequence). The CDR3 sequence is CASSLPVPTEAFF. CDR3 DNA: TGTGCCAGCAGCTTACCCGTTCCCACTGAAGCTTTCTTT.

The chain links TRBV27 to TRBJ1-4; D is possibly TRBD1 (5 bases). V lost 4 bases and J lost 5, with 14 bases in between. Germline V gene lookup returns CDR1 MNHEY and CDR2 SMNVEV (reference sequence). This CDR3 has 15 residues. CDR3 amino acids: CASSSASGSNEKLFF. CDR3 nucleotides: TGTGCCAGCAGTTCGGCGTCAGGGTCGAATGAAAAACTGTTTTTT.

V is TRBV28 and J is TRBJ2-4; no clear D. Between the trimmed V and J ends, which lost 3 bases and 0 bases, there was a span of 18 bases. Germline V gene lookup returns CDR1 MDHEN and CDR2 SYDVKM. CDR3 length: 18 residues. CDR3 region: CASSFPSAAEIAKNIQYF. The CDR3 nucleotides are TGTGCCAGCAGTTTTCCGTCGGCGGCTGAAATAGCCAAAAACATTCAGTACTTC.

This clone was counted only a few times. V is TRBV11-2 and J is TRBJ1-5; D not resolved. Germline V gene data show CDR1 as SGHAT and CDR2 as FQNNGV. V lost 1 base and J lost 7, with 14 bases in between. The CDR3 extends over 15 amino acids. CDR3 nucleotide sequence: TGTGCCAGCAGCTTAGGGACCAAGGGAGGCCAGCCCCAGCATTTT. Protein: CASSLGTKGGQPQHF.

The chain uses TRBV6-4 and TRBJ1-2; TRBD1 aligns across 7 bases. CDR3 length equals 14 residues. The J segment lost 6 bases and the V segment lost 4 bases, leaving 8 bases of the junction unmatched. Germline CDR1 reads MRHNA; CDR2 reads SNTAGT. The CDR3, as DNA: TGTGCCAGCAGTGGGGGACAGCCTGGGGATGGCTACACCTTC. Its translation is CASSGGQPGDGYTF.

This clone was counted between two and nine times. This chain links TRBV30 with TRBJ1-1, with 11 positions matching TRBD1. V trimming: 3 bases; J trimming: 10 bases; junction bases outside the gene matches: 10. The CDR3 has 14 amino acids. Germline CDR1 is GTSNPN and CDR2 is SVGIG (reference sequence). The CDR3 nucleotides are TGTGCCTGGAGGGAGACCGGGACAGGGGGTCGAGCTTTCTTT. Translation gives CAWRETGTGGRAFF.